One sample yielded the 30 T cell receptor beta chains listed below, sequenced in a study of blood T cell repertoires in COVID-19. Clones were sequenced by immunoSEQ multiplex PCR, and TCRdb holds only the in-frame ones, with some missing. The sample consists of over 200,000 clones, over 80% of them appearing once. Sequencing was carried out using peripheral blood. The receptors come from a man between 25 and 39 years old with COVID-19, enrolled during active disease.

The chain couples TRBV18 to TRBJ1-2; possible D gene TRBD1, 6 bases. The CDR3 is 15 residues long. Germline CDR1 reads KGHSH; CDR2 reads LQKENI. V shed 3 bases and J shed 4 bases, with 15 bases lying between them. The CDR3 loop reads CASSPPWDTVYGYTF. For the CDR3, the DNA is TGTGCCAGCTCACCCCCGTGGGACACTGTCTATGGCTACACCTTC.

V is TRBV24-1 and J is TRBJ1-6; 9 positions match TRBD1. The length of the CDR3 is 17 residues. The germline V gene has CDR1 KGHDR and CDR2 SFDVKD. V gave up 4 bases and J gave up 2 bases; unmatched junction bases: 5. CDR3 nucleotides: TGTGCCACCAGTGAGGGAGGGACAGGGACCTATAATTCACCCCTCCACTTT. It encodes CATSEGGTGTYNSPLHF.

The chain links TRBV5-1 to TRBJ2-7; 10 positions agree with TRBD2. Per the germline V gene, CDR1 is SGHRS and CDR2 is YFSETQ. CDR3 length equals 17 residues. V shed 0 bases, J shed 4 bases, and the junction held 10 bases outside the gene matches. CDR3: CASSLGAGSGRAYEQYF. The CDR3 DNA follows: TGCGCCAGCAGCTTGGGGGCAGGAAGCGGGAGGGCGTACGAGCAGTACTTC.

This CDR3 reads CASRLAGWNEQFF. The CDR3, as DNA: TGTGCCAGCAGGCTAGCGGGTTGGAATGAGCAGTTCTTC. The chain carries TRBV2 and TRBJ2-1; 8 nucleotides line up with TRBD2. The CDR3 has 13 amino acids. Germline V gene lookup returns CDR1 SNHLY and CDR2 FYNNEI. V dropped 6 bases and J dropped 7; count of bases not matched to a gene: 5. Together with reference TRBV2 and TRBJ2-1, the CDR3 gives the full variable domain: EPEVTQTPSHQVTQMGQEVILRCVPISNHLYFYWYRQILGQKVEFLVSFYNNEISEKSEIFDDQFSVERPDGSNFTLKIRSTKLEDSAMYFCASRLAGWNEQFFGPGTRLTVL.

The chain joins TRBV9 to TRBJ2-2, with 9 positions matching TRBD2. The CDR3 runs to 18 residues. Germline-derived CDR1 and CDR2 are SGDLS and YYNGEE. Trimming removed 0 bases from V and 7 bases from J; junction bases left unmatched: 13. The CDR3 DNA is TGTGCCAGCAGCGTAGCCCTAGCGGGGAACCGAAGGGGCGGGGAGCTGTTTTTT. Amino acid sequence: CASSVALAGNRRGGELFF.

CDR3 sequence: CASRSTGLVLNTGELFF. As DNA, the CDR3 is TGTGCCAGTAGGTCTACCGGGTTGGTCCTGAACACCGGGGAGCTGTTTTTT. The chain joins TRBV19 to TRBJ2-2; no clear D gene. The CDR3 sequence is 17 residues long. Trimming removed 6 bases at V and 1 base at J, with 18 bases between. The germline V gene has CDR1 LNHDA and CDR2 SQIVND (reference sequence).

This chain joins TRBV16 and TRBJ1-2; 9 nucleotides line up with TRBD1. CDR1 KGHSY and CDR2 FQNENV come from the germline V gene. The V gene end was trimmed by 3 bases and the J gene end by 1 base; junction bases not matched to a gene: 0. The CDR3 loop spans 14 amino acids. The CDR3 nucleotides read TGTGCCAGCAGCCAGACAGGGGGTAACTATGGCTACACCTTC. Protein sequence: CASSQTGGNYGYTF.

The chain uses TRBV7-2 and TRBJ1-6, with 9 bases fitting TRBD1. The CDR3 is 16 residues long. V shed 4 bases and J 4 bases; nucleotides not matched to a gene: 5. Germline V CDR1 and CDR2: SGHTA, FQGNSA. The CDR3 bases are TGTGCCAGCAGCTCTGGACAGGGGCGATATAATTCACCCCTCCACTTT. Translated: CASSSGQGRYNSPLHF. Drawing the rest from reference TRBV7-2 and TRBJ1-6, the complete variable domain is GAGVSQSPSNKVTEKGKDVELRCDPISGHTALYWYRQSLGQGLEFLIYFQGNSAPDKSGLPSDRFSAERTGGSVSTLTIQRTQQEDSAVYLCASSSGQGRYNSPLHFGNGTRLTVT.

This clone was detected only once. J is TRBJ1-6 and V is TRBV27; D ambiguous. CDR3 length equals 16 residues. V gave up 6 bases and J gave up 7 bases, with 19 bases separating them. The germline V gene encodes CDR1 MNHEY and CDR2 SMNVEV (reference sequence). CDR3 DNA: TGTGCCAGCAGCCGAGGGCGCGTCAGATCAAATTCACCCCTCCACTTT. It yields the protein CASSRGRVRSNSPLHF.

The chain recombines TRBV24-1 with TRBJ2-7, with D perhaps TRBD2 (6 bases). The CDR3 runs to 14 residues. The germline V gene has CDR1 KGHDR and CDR2 SFDVKD. Trimming shortened V by 5 bases and J by 4 bases, and 14 bases separated the two germline ends. CDR3 sequence reads: CATSVERGRYEQYF. In DNA form, the CDR3 reads TGTGCCACCAGTGTAGAACGGGGGAGGTACGAGCAGTACTTC.

The chain uses TRBV29-1 and TRBJ2-4; TRBD2 might be the D (6 bases). CDR1 is SQVTM, CDR2 ANQGSEA, per germline. This CDR3 contains 11 residues. Trimming removed 5 bases at V and 9 bases at J, with 11 bases between. The CDR3 loop reads CSVLWGVIQYF. CDR3 bases: TGCAGCGTTCTCTGGGGGGTCATTCAGTACTTC.

The V call is TRBV11-2, the J call TRBJ2-3, with D maybe TRBD1 (5 bases). This CDR3 region has 14 residues. Between the trimmed V and J ends, which lost 5 bases and 0 bases, there was a span of 9 bases. CDR1 SGHAT and CDR2 FQNNGV come from the germline V gene. The CDR3 here is CASSPGLSTDTQYF. The CDR3 DNA reads TGTGCCAGCAGCCCAGGGCTCAGCACAGATACGCAGTATTTT.

The rearrangement uses TRBV15 and TRBJ2-7; D remains ambiguous. Germline V gene sequence: CDR1 LNHNV, CDR2 YYDKDF (reference sequence). Trimming took off 0 bases at V and 2 bases at J, with 8 bases between the two ends. This CDR3 spans 14 amino acids. CDR3 sequence: CATSRDPGPYEQYF. The CDR3 region has the DNA TGTGCCACCAGCAGAGACCCAGGTCCCTACGAGCAGTACTTC.

The chain carries TRBV19 and TRBJ2-6; no clear D gene. The CDR3 is 16 residues long. Germline lookup yields CDR1 LNHDA and CDR2 SQIVND (reference sequence). The V end was cut by 6 bases, the J end by 0 bases, with 12 bases between. The CDR3 DNA is TGTGCCAGTAGCCGGCAGGTCGACTCTGGGGCCAACGTCCTGACTTTC. Its protein is CASSRQVDSGANVLTF.

V gene TRBV25-1 combines with J gene TRBJ2-7; 7 bases align to TRBD1. CDR3 length: 15 amino acids. Germline V lookup: CDR1 MGHDK, CDR2 SYGVNS. V was pared by 4 bases and J by 1 base, with 7 bases of the junction left unmatched. The CDR3 DNA follows: TGTGCCAGCAGTGGCGGACAGGCCAAATCCTACGAGCAGTACTTC. Translated: CASSGGQAKSYEQYF.

The chain is built from TRBV5-6 and TRBJ2-3; maybe TRBD2 (6 bases). The V and J ends lost 6 bases and 3 bases respectively, with 14 bases between them. The CDR3 length is 14 residues. Germline CDR1 SGHDT, CDR2 YYEEEE. The CDR3 DNA reads TGTGCCAGCACCACGGGAGTGGGGACAGATACGCAGTATTTT. Amino acid sequence: CASTTGVGTDTQYF.

V usage is TRBV7-8 and J usage is TRBJ2-7, with 7 bases fitting TRBD1. Per germline, CDR1 SGHVS and CDR2 FQNEAQ. The length of the CDR3 is 15 residues. Trimming cost V 6 bases and J 6 bases; bases outside gene matches: 14. CDR3 sequence: CASSLDRPSIFEQYF. The CDR3, as DNA: TGTGCCAGCAGTTTGGACAGGCCCTCTATTTTCGAGCAGTACTTC.

Written as DNA, the CDR3 is TGTGCCAGCAGCCGGGGGAATGGCTACACCTTC. This codes for CASSRGNGYTF. This chain connects TRBV27 to TRBJ1-2; D is possibly TRBD1 (5 bases). The germline V gene encodes CDR1 MNHEY and CDR2 SMNVEV (reference sequence). The V end lost 6 bases, the J end lost 6 bases, and 8 bases lay between the germline ends. CDR3 size: 11 residues.

This clone was picked up one time. This chain joins TRBV18 and TRBJ1-4; 7 bases agree with TRBD1. The CDR3 consists of 15 residues. CDR1 and CDR2 from the germline V gene are KGHSH and LQKENI. With V trimmed by 3 bases and J by 7 bases, 8 bases remained unmatched. The CDR3 DNA follows: TGTGCCAGCTCACCTCAGGGGGATGCGGGTGAAAAACTGTTTTTT. Its translation is CASSPQGDAGEKLFF.

This clone was observed a few times. The V call is TRBV6-2 or TRBV6-3, the J call TRBJ1-3; a weak D match, TRBD1 (6 bases). The ends were cut back, 6 bases at V and 0 bases at J, with 12 bases in the middle. CDR3 length: 15 residues. Germline V gives CDR1 MNHEY, CDR2 SVGEGT. CDR3 DNA: TGTGCCAGCAGCCCCGGGACAAGCTCTGGAAACACCATATATTTT. Translating gives CASSPGTSSGNTIYF.

The V gene is TRBV24-1, the J gene TRBJ2-1; 10 bases align to TRBD2. The CDR3 contains 18 residues. The germline gives CDR1 KGHDR, CDR2 SFDVKD. The junction had 8 bases not matched to a gene; V was cut back by 2 bases and J by 2 bases. This chain's CDR3 is CATSDSGLSGGAYNEQFF. CDR3 nucleotides: TGTGCCACCAGTGATTCTGGACTCAGCGGGGGGGCCTACAATGAGCAGTTCTTC.

This clone was recorded only once. This rearrangement joins TRBV9 to TRBJ2-2; 14 positions match TRBD2. The CDR3 has 19 residues. Looked up from germline, CDR1 is SGDLS and CDR2 is YYNGEE. V shed 2 bases and J 6 bases; nucleotides not matched to a gene: 12. This CDR3 is CASSVGWTSGRSFPGELFF. DNA for the CDR3: TGTGCCAGCAGCGTGGGATGGACTAGCGGGAGGAGTTTTCCCGGGGAGCTGTTTTTT.

The V call is TRBV27, the J call TRBJ1-5; unclear D gene. The CDR3 covers 15 residues. Germline CDR1 MNHEY, CDR2 SMNVEV (reference sequence). V lost 3 bases and J lost 3, with 12 bases in between. CDR3 residues: CASSFRAAPNQPQHF. The CDR3, as DNA: TGTGCCAGCAGTTTTCGAGCCGCACCCAATCAGCCCCAGCATTTT.

This clone has just one count. The V gene is TRBV7-3, the J gene TRBJ1-3; maybe TRBD1 (6 bases). V gave up 0 bases and J gave up 2 bases, with 8 bases separating them. Germline lookup yields CDR1 SGHTA and CDR2 FQGTGA. The CDR3 consists of 15 residues. The CDR3 is CASSLTPGAGNTIYF. The CDR3 DNA reads as TGTGCCAGCAGCTTAACGCCAGGGGCTGGAAACACCATATATTTT. Together with reference TRBV7-3 and TRBJ1-3, the CDR3 gives the full variable domain: GAGVSQTPSNKVTEKGKYVELRCDPISGHTALYWYRQSLGQGPEFLIYFQGTGAADDSGLPNDRFFAVRPEGSVSTLKIQRTERGDSAVYLCASSLTPGAGNTIYFGEGSWLTVV.

The chain recombines TRBV27 with TRBJ1-1; 9 bases fit TRBD1. The CDR3 consists of 15 residues. J gave up 1 base and V 5 bases, and 5 bases lay outside the gene matches. CDR1 and CDR2 (germline): MNHEY, SMNVEV (reference sequence). The CDR3 sequence is CASSPWTGANTEAFF. The CDR3 nucleotides read TGTGCCAGCAGTCCCTGGACAGGGGCGAACACTGAAGCTTTCTTT.

This chain uses TRBV4-2 with TRBJ1-1; tentative D call: TRBD1 (6 bases). CDR3 length: 15 residues. Germline V CDR1 and CDR2: LGHNA, YNFKEQ. The germline V and J ends were trimmed by 1 base and 6 bases, with 15 bases remaining between them. The DNA of the CDR3 is TGTGCCAGCAGCCAAGGACAGGCCTTGGTCCCTGAAGCTTTCTTT. Translating gives CASSQGQALVPEAFF.

The chain combines TRBV6-1 with TRBJ2-3; TRBD2 matches 8 bases. This CDR3 comprises 15 residues. The ends lost 2 bases at V and 2 bases at J; junction bases unmatched: 3. Germline-derived CDR1 and CDR2 are MNHNS and SASEGT. The CDR3 spells CASSEIAGTTDTQYF. CDR3 bases: TGTGCCAGCAGTGAAATAGCGGGGACCACAGATACGCAGTATTTT.

J is TRBJ2-7 and V is TRBV7-9, with 7 bases that match TRBD1. With V trimmed by 5 bases and J by 0 bases, 10 bases remained unmatched. The germline V gene has CDR1 SEHNR and CDR2 FQNEAQ (reference sequence). CDR3 length: 16 amino acids. This CDR3 is CASSQGQSSSSYEQYF. In nucleotides, the CDR3 is TGTGCCAGCAGCCAGGGACAGTCTTCGAGCTCCTACGAGCAGTACTTC.

The chain carries TRBV7-3 and TRBJ1-6; 9 bases match TRBD1. Germline loops: CDR1 SGHTA, CDR2 FQGTGA. Trimming took 2 bases from V and 9 from J; bases not matched to a gene: 2. The CDR3 length is 14 residues. The CDR3 region is CASSLAQGASPLHF. In nucleotides, the CDR3 is TGTGCCAGCAGCTTAGCACAGGGGGCTTCACCCCTCCACTTT.

V usage is TRBV5-6 and J usage is TRBJ1-2; 8 nucleotides match TRBD1. Germline CDR1 SGHDT, CDR2 YYEEEE. This CDR3 has 14 residues. With V trimmed by 1 base and J by 4 bases, 3 bases remained unmatched. The CDR3: CASSLTTGGYGYTF. The CDR3 DNA follows: TGTGCCAGCAGCTTGACAACAGGGGGCTATGGCTACACCTTC.